This T cell receptor beta chain was sequenced for a study of technical replicates of blood from a few donors. TCRdb's copy holds only in-frame clones and misses some; the assay was immunoSEQ multiplex PCR. The sample shows tens of thousands of clones, 94% of them seen only once. Per germline, CDR1 MNHEY and CDR2 SMNVEV (reference sequence). The V gene lost 6 bases and the J gene lost 3 bases, with 11 bases spanning the gap. The CDR3 totals 13 residues. The sample taken for sequencing was T cells isolated from PBMCs. This sequence joins TRBV27 and TRBJ2-5; D remains ambiguous. The source of this sequence is a human donor in good health. The CDR3 sequence is CASRTVDKETQYF. CDR3 bases: TGTGCCAGCAGGACGGTCGACAAAGAGACCCAGTACTTC.